This T cell receptor beta chain was sequenced in a study of T cell repertoires in cytomegalovirus infection. Study details: Indicated by public TCR beta signatures were CMV infection and matching HLA type.

Overall study results and limits: HLA-C-restricted, CMV-specific TCR beta clonotypes were dominant ex vivo. CMV carriers having the relevant HLA were flagged by cumulative public TCR beta family frequency.

TCRdb processed the reads anew with MiXCR; each CDR3 protein has one entry. The sample holds hundreds of thousands of distinct CDR3 sequences, approximately 10% seen once. The CDR3 spans 16 residues. J was trimmed by 4 bases and V by 6 bases; bases with no gene match: 11. Germline V gene data show CDR1 as SGHAT and CDR2 as FQNNGV. Points on this clonotype: The antigen is not known.

Sequencing used PBMCs. V usage is TRBV11-2 and J usage is TRBJ2-2; 7 bases fit TRBD1. This clonotype was obtained from a human donor in good health (CMV status not recorded). Some clones in this sample may be carry-over from other donors' samples. This CDR3 reads CASRRGRGQPTGELFF. CDR3 nucleotides: TGTGCCAGCAGACGGGGAAGGGGGCAACCCACCGGGGAGCTGTTTTTT.